This note documents a single T cell receptor beta chain sequence. The data stem from a study of blood T cell repertoires in COVID-19. As for the study in general: PBMCs, B-cell-depleted T cells, or T cells were the source of the cDNA or gDNA that made up the material.

Profiling relied on immunoSEQ multiplex PCR, and the TCRdb table lists in-frame clones only, not all of them. Of almost 400,000 clones in the sample, 88% were seen once. Trimming took 6 bases from V and 7 from J; bases not matched to a gene: 17. The CDR3 covers 16 residues. The germline V gene encodes CDR1 LNHDA and CDR2 SQIVND (reference sequence). This TCR was sampled from a woman younger than 45 with acute COVID-19. V and J are TRBV19 and TRBJ1-2; 7 bases are a match to TRBD1. Source material: PBMCs or T cells enriched from blood (not recorded which). In nucleotides, the CDR3 is TGTGCCAGTAGCCCCTCGGGGACAGAGAGACTAGGTGGCTACACCTTC. It yields the protein CASSPSGTERLGGYTF. Full variable domain (outside the CDR3, taken from reference TRBV19 and TRBJ1-2): DGGITQSPKYLFRKEGQNVTLSCEQNLNHDAMYWYRQDPGQGLRLIYYSQIVNDFQKGDIAEGYSVSREKKESFPLTVTSAQKNPTAFYLCASSPSGTERLGGYTFGSGTRLTVV.